One sample yielded the 5 T cell receptor beta chains listed below, sequenced in a study of PD-1 blockade in classical Hodgkin lymphoma. The repertoire was sequenced with immunoSEQ multiplex PCR; TCRdb's copy has only in-frame clones and lacks some. This sample has about 29,000 clones, with 70% to 90% found just once. Exposure to brentuximab vedotin varied, and each patient had relapsed following autologous stem cell transplantation. The authors enriched CD8+ T cells from thawed PBMCs via magnetic negative selection. The specimen was CD8+ T cells from blood, collected at baseline. The receptors were sampled from a human donor with classical Hodgkin lymphoma.

The V call is TRBV27, the J call TRBJ1-2; no firm D call. The CDR3 runs 16 residues. Germline lookup yields CDR1 MNHEY and CDR2 SMNVEV (reference sequence). Between the trimmed V and J ends, which lost 3 bases and 3 bases, there was a span of 17 bases. Here the CDR3 DNA reads TGTGCCAGCAGTTTTCGGGGTACAAGGGCCTACTATGGCTACACCTTC. Translated: CASSFRGTRAYYGYTF.

The chain recombines TRBV6-1 with TRBJ2-1; D possibly matches TRBD1 or TRBD2 (5 bases each). CDR1 and CDR2 from the germline V gene are MNHNS and SASEGT. The ends were cut back, 8 bases at V and 13 bases at J, with 15 bases in the middle. This CDR3 spans 11 amino acids. The CDR3 sequence is CASWDGIKQFF. CDR3 nucleotide sequence: TGTGCCAGCTGGGACGGAATTAAACAGTTCTTC.

The V and J genes are TRBV7-8 and TRBJ2-1; 13 bases are a match to TRBD2. The CDR3 is 16 residues long. The J segment lost 1 base and the V segment lost 5 bases, leaving 2 bases of the junction unmatched. The germline V gene encodes CDR1 SGHVS and CDR2 FQNEAQ. The CDR3 sequence: CASSILAGGSYNEQFF. The CDR3 DNA sequence: TGTGCCAGCAGCATACTAGCGGGAGGGTCCTACAATGAGCAGTTCTTC.

The rearrangement joins TRBV7-9 to TRBJ2-1; no reliable D call. The CDR3 totals 17 residues. CDR1 is SEHNR and CDR2 is FQNEAQ in the germline V gene (reference sequence). V gave up 1 base and J gave up 3 bases, with 16 bases separating them. This CDR3 is CASSLEERIGYYNEQFF. CDR3 nucleotide sequence: TGTGCCAGCAGCTTAGAGGAGAGAATAGGCTACTACAATGAGCAGTTCTTC.

The chain joins TRBV30 to TRBJ2-3, with 12 positions matching TRBD2. The ends lost 5 bases at V and 5 bases at J; junction bases unmatched: 5. The length of the CDR3 is 14 residues. Germline-derived CDR1 and CDR2 are GTSNPN and SVGIG (reference sequence). CDR3: CAWSLAGGRDTQYF. The CDR3 nucleotides read TGTGCCTGGTCACTAGCGGGAGGCAGAGATACGCAGTATTTT.